The clone carrying this T cell receptor (beta chain) was observed a single time. Clinical history as reported by participants underpinned cohort assignment. Cohort 3 donors were reported recovered after two negative PCRs, clearance, or symptom resolution. These data belong to a study of blood T cell repertoires in COVID-19. At the level of the study: The cDNA or gDNA used as material had been derived from T cells, B-cell-depleted T cells, or PBMCs.

Germline CDR1 is GTSNPN and CDR2 is SVGIG (reference sequence). V was pared by 0 bases and J by 5 bases, with 10 bases between. The CDR3 covers 13 residues. In the authors' workflow: Reference gene primers were amplified, and this amplification served to estimate nucleated cell counts. Using immunoSEQ multiplex PCR, the repertoire was profiled, and TCRdb retains in-frame clones only, with some absent. V and J calls and clone size are those listed in that table; D and trimming were worked out from the DNA. In the table there are a few hundred thousand clones, approximately 90% of which are singletons.

Sequenced input: PBMCs or T cells enriched from blood (not recorded which). The chain employs TRBV30 and TRBJ1-1, with D uncertain. This TCR was recovered from a woman aged 50 to 60 who had recovered from COVID-19. Here the CDR3 DNA reads TGTGCCTGGAGTGTACAACCGGGAACTGAAGCTTTCTTT. Residues: CAWSVQPGTEAFF.